This TCR beta chain was found in a study of cytomegalovirus exposure and HLA in healthy donors. Study as a whole: Among fewer than 500 genotyped donors, roughly 81% fell in the Caucasian-associated ancestry cluster. General observations from the study: Compared with the approximately 680-donor mean, an Asian-associated ancestry cluster reportedly had fewer N-insertions, according to a later analysis. A classifier reportedly called cytomegalovirus status with high sensitivity and specificity.

The PCR ran on 60 Vbeta and 13 Jbeta primers. Sequenced by immunoSEQ multiplex PCR; TCRdb stores in-frame clones only, minus some. The listing records 90,000 to 150,000 clones. Per the germline V gene, CDR1 is LNHNV and CDR2 is YYDKDF (reference sequence). J gave up 10 bases and V 0 bases, and 14 bases lay outside the gene matches. This CDR3 is built from 16 residues. Notes on this clone: Its antigen remains unidentified.

The receptor was isolated from a man aged 18 to 35 in good health and CMV-seronegative. The chain is built from TRBV15 and TRBJ2-5; 7 bases fit TRBD2. Sequencing was done on a sample of PBMCs. CDR3 sequence (DNA): TGTGCCACCAGCAGAGATAAGGCGGGGGAACCACCGGGCCAGTACTTC. This translates into CATSRDKAGEPPGQYF.